The present TCR beta chain was sequenced within a study of PD-L1 blockade in urothelial cancer. As for the study in general: Patients' atezolizumab regimen, 1,200 mg intravenously every 3 weeks, began in the mid-2010s. Males with bladder-origin urothelial cancer made up about 85% of the roughly 29 patients. Blood-derived samples held a median roughly 150,000 T cells.

Metastatic or locally advanced urothelial carcinoma was present in the patients. This clone has just a few counts. Assay used: immunoSEQ multiplex PCR; TCRdb lists only in-frame clones, some missing. Found here are tens of thousands of clones, roughly 77% of them singletons; the top ten hold approximately 2.9%. The germline V gene has CDR1 MNHNY and CDR2 SVGAGI (reference sequence). Deletions cut 5 bases from V and 3 bases from J, with 13 bases between. The CDR3 contains 15 residues. J is TRBJ2-2 and V is TRBV6-6; D ambiguous. Sequences were derived from PBMCs, sampled around atezolizumab (anti-PD-L1) treatment. The receptor comes from a man in his 70s with urothelial cancer. The CDR3 loop is CASSAVTSYTGELFF. The CDR3 DNA reads as TGTGCCAGCAGTGCCGTGACTTCCTACACCGGGGAGCTGTTTTTT.